This T cell receptor (beta chain) was identified in a study of OX40 agonist ivuxolimab in advanced cancers. Regarding the study in general: Ivuxolimab, which targeted the costimulatory receptor OX40 (CD134), was an agonistic, fully human IgG2 monoclonal antibody. Intravenous ivuxolimab was administered to patients every 2 weeks at six dose levels: 0.01, 0.1, 0.3, 1.5, 3 and 10 mg/kg. Of the 50 to 55 patients in dose escalation, about 20 had hepatocellular carcinoma, about 15 had melanoma, 9 had renal cell carcinoma and 9 had head and neck cancer. The dose-escalation cohort was over 70% male with a mean age of roughly 60 years, ranging from roughly 23 to 79. Patients were allowed to have had prior anti-PD-1, anti-PD-L1 or anti-CTLA-4 therapy, and approximately 40% of the dose-escalation patients had been treated with checkpoint inhibitors. Partial responses occurred in three dose-escalation patients: two with cutaneous melanoma and one with hepatocellular carcinoma. Peripheral TCRbeta sequencing aimed to test whether ivuxolimab altered TCR sequence diversity and caused clonal T-cell expansion. The paper covers the monotherapy dose-escalation part of the phase I ivuxolimab trial, which included N ≈ 54 patients. General study outcomes and caveats: After ivuxolimab, more expanded clones were found on average in CD8+ T cells than in CD4+ T cells. In partial responders in the 0.1-3.0 mg/kg groups, normalized peripheral clonal expansion was found to be among the lowest, especially among CD8+ T cells. Low levels of normalized T-cell clonal expansion were also seen in some patients who did not respond. At doses of 0.1 to 3.0 mg/kg, clonal expansion of both CD4+ and CD8+ blood T cells was observed from baseline to week 6. Which antigens the clonally expanded peripheral T cells were specific for was not determined.

CDR1 and CDR2 are read off the germline V gene (reference sequence) as MNHNY and SVGAGI. From the cysteine up to the phenylalanine, the CDR3 has a length of 12 residues. Left in the record is the CDR3 DNA by itself, 36 bases read in frame from the first base. V gives up 0 bases and J gives up 5 bases, and the segment between their germline ends measures 5 bases. Only one count was recorded for this clone. Which antigen it targets is not known. No per-base quality is available; no much larger clone lies one base away. Patients with a history of autoimmune disease or receiving systemic immunosuppression were excluded from the trial. Peripheral blood for TCR sequencing was drawn from every dose cohort at baseline, at cycle 4 day 1 and at cycle 7 day 1. The samples were taken from a phase I, first-in-human, multicenter, open-label dose-escalation trial of ivuxolimab. The trial enrolled adults with locally advanced or metastatic head and neck squamous cell, hepatocellular, melanoma or renal cell carcinoma. Before TCR sequencing, CD4+ T cells and CD8+ T cells from peripheral blood were sorted into separate populations.

To sequence the TCRbeta CDR3 region, genomic DNA was isolated from the sorted cells. The immunoSEQ Assay was used to sequence the TCRbeta CDR3 regions. TCRdb's version of the immuneACCESS table is confined to in-frame rearrangements and falls short of the full clone set. An unresolved V gene accounts for under half of the shortfall where checked; the remainder is of unknown origin. The sample profile shows some 86,000 clones; about nine tenths of them were found once. The ten most abundant clones make up approximately 7% of the sample. Sequences were derived from CD4+ or CD8+ T cells sorted from blood, sampled in a trial of the OX40 agonist ivuxolimab. The origin of this receptor is an adult with an advanced solid tumor such as melanoma, head and neck, liver or kidney cancer. The chain joins TRBV6-6 to TRBJ2-7; the D gene is unclear. The nucleotide sequence reads as follows: TGTGCCAGCAGTTACTCCTCAGACGAGCAGTACTTC. This encodes CASSYSSDEQYF.